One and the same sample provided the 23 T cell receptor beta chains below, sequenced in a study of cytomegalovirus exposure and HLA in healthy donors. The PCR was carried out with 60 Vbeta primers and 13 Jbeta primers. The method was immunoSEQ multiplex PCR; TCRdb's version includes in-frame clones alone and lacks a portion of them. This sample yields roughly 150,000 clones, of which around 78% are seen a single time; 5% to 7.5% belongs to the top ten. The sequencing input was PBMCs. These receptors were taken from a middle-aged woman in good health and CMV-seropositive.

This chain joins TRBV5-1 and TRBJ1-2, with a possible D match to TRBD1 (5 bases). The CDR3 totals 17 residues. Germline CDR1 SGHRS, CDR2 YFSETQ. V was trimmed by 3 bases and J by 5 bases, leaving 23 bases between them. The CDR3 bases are TGCGCCAGCAGCTGGGGGGGAGGGGACGCCGGCTTTTATGGCTACACCTTC. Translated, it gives CASSWGGGDAGFYGYTF.

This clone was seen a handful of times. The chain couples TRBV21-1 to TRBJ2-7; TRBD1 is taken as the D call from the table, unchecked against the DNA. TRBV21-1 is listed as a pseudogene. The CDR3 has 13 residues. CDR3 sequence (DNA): TGTGCCAGCATTGGGGGCGCAAACTACGAGCAGTACTTC. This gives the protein CASIGGANYEQYF.

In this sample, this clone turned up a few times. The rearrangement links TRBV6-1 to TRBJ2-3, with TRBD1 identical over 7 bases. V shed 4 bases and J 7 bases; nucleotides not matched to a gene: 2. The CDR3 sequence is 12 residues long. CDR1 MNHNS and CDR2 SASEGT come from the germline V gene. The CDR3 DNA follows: TGTGCCAGCAGTGTGACAGGGAATACGCAGTATTTT. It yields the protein CASSVTGNTQYF.

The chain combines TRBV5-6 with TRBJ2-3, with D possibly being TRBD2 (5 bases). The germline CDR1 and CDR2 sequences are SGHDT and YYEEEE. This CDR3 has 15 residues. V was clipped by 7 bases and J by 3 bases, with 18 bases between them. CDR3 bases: TGTGCCAGCCGTCCTACCGGACTCGGAACAGATACGCAGTATTTT. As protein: CASRPTGLGTDTQYF.

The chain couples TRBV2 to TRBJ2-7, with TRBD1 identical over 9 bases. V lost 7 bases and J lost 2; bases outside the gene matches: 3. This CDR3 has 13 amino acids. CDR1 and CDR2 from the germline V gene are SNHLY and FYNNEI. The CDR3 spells CASNRQGAYEQYF. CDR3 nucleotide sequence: TGTGCCAGCAACCGACAGGGGGCCTACGAGCAGTACTTC.

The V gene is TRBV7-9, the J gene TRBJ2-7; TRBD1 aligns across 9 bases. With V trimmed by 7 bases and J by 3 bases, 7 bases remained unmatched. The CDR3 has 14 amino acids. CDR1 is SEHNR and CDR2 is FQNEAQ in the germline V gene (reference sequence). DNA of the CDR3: TGTGCCAGCACGACAGGGGGTTTGTACTACGAGCAGTACTTC. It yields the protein CASTTGGLYYEQYF.

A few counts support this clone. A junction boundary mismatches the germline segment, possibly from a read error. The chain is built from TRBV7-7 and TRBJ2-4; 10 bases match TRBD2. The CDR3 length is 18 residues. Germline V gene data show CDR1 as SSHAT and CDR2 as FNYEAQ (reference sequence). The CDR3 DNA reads TGTGCTAGCAGCTTAGGACTAGCGGTTCCCCCCCCGGGAAACATTCAGTACTTC. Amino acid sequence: CASSLGLAVPPPGNIQYF.

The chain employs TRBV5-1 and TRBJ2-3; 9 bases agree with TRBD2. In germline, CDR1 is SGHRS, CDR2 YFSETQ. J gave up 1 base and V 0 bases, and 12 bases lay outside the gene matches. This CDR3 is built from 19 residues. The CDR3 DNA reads TGCGCCAGCAGCTTGGTGGCTAGCGGGACGAGTTTTGGCACAGATACGCAGTATTTT. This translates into CASSLVASGTSFGTDTQYF.

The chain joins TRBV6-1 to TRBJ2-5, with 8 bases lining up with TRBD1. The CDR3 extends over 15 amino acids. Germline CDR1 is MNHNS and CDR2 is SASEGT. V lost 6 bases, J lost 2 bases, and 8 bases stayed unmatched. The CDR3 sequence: CASRSGQGAQETQYF. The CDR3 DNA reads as TGTGCCAGCAGATCCGGACAGGGCGCACAAGAGACCCAGTACTTC.

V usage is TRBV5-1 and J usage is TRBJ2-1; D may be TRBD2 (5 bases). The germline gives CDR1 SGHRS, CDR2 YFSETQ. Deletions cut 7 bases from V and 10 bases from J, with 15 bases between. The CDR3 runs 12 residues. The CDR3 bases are TGCGCCAGCGCGCCGAGGGATGGGGAGCAGTTCTTC. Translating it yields CASAPRDGEQFF.

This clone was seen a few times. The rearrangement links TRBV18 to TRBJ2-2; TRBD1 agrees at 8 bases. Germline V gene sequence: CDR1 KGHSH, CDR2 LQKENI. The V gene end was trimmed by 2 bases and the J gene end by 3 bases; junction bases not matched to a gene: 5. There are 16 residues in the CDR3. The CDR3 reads CASSPSQGADTGELFF. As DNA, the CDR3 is TGTGCCAGCTCACCAAGCCAGGGGGCGGACACCGGGGAGCTGTTTTTT. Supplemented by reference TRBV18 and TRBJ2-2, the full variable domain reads NAGVMQNPRHLVRRRGQEARLRCSPMKGHSHVYWYRQLPEEGLKFMVYLQKENIIDESGMPKERFSAEFPKEGPSILRIQQVVRGDSAAYFCASSPSQGADTGELFFGEGSRLTVL.

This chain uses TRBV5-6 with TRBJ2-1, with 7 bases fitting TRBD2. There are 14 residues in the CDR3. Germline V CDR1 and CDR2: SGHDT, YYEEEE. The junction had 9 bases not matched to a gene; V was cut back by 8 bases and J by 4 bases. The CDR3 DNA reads TGTGCCAGTACCCGCGGACTAGATTACAATGAGCAGTTCTTC. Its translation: CASTRGLDYNEQFF.

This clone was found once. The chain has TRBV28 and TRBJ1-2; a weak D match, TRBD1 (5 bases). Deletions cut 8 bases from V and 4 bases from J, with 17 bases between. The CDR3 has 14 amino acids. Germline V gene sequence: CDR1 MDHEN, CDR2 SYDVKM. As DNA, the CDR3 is TGTGCCAGCCTGGATAGACAGCCTCTCTATGGCTACACCTTC. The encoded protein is CASLDRQPLYGYTF.

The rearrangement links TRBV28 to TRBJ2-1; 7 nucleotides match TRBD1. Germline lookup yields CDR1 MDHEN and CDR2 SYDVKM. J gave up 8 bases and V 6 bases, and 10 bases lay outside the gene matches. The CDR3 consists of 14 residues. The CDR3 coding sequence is TGTGCCAGCAGATCCGGGACAGTACTTGATGAGCAGTTCTTC. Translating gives CASRSGTVLDEQFF.

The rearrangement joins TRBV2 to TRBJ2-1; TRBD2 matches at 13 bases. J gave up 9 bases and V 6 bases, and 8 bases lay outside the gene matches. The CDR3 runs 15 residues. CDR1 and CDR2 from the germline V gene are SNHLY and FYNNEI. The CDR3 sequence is CASRPGLAGFSEQFF. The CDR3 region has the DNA TGTGCCAGCAGGCCGGGACTAGCGGGATTCTCTGAGCAGTTCTTC.

The CDR3 DNA reads TGTGCCAGCCGCCGGACGGACATGAACACTGAAGCTTTCTTT. This translates into CASRRTDMNTEAFF. The chain combines TRBV2 with TRBJ1-1, with D maybe TRBD1 (5 bases). Germline V lookup: CDR1 SNHLY, CDR2 FYNNEI. The CDR3 contains 14 residues. V dropped 8 bases and J dropped 0 bases, with 13 bases sitting between them.

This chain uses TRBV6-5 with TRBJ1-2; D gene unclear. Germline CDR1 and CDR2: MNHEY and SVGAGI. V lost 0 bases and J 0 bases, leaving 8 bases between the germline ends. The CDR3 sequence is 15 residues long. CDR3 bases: TGTGCCAGCAGTTACTCCAGTCACGCTAACTATGGCTACACCTTC. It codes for CASSYSSHANYGYTF.

The CDR3: CASSRATSGYYEQYF. CDR3 in DNA: TGTGCCAGCAGCCGTGCGACTAGCGGGTACTACGAGCAGTACTTC. The chain links TRBV5-4 to TRBJ2-7, with 10 bases fitting TRBD2. There are 15 residues in the CDR3. Trimming at V came to 4 bases and at J to 3 bases, leaving 7 bases not matched to a gene. Germline-derived CDR1 and CDR2 are SGHNT and YYREEE (reference sequence). Looking up the rest from reference TRBV5-4 and TRBJ2-7 gives the full variable domain: ETGVTQSPTHLIKTRGQQVTLRCSSQSGHNTVSWYQQALGQGPQFIFQYYREEENGRGNFPPRFSGLQFPNYSSELNVNALELDDSALYLCASSRATSGYYEQYFGPGTRLTVT.

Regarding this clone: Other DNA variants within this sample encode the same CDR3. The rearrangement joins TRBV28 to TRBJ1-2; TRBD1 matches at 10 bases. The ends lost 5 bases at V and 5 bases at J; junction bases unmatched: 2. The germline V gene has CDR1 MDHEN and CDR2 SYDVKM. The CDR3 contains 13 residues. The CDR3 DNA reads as TGTGCCAGCAGTCCGGGACAGGGGTATGGCTACACCTTC. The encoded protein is CASSPGQGYGYTF.

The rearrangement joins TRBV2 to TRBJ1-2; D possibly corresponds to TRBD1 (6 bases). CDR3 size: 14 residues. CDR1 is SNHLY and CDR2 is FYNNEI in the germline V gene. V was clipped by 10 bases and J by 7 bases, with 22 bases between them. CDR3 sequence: CATAGRSGTLGYTF. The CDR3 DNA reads TGTGCCACCGCCGGGAGGTCCGGGACACTTGGCTACACCTTC.

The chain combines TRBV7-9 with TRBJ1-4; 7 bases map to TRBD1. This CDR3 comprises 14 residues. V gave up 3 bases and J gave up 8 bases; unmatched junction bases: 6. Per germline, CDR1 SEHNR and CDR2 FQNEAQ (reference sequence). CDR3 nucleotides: TGTGCCAGCAGCTTGGACAGGCAAGGGGAAAAACTGTTTTTT. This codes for CASSLDRQGEKLFF.

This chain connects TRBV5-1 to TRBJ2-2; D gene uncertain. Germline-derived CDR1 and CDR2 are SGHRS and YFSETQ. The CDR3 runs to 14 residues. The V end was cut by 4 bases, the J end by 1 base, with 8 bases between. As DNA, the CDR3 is TGCGCCAGCAGCCGCCTAAAGAACACCGGGGAGCTGTTTTTT. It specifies CASSRLKNTGELFF.

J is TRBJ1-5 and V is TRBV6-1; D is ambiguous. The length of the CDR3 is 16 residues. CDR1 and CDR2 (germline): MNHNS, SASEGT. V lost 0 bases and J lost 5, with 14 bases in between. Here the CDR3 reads CASSEAYLVGYQPQHF. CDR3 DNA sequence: TGTGCCAGCAGTGAAGCCTACCTGGTGGGCTATCAGCCCCAGCATTTT.